Given below is one T cell receptor beta chain in context. CDR1 is SNHLY and CDR2 is FYNNEI in the germline V gene. V gave up 7 bases and J gave up 1 base, with 16 bases separating them. The CDR3 contains 16 residues. Method: immunoSEQ multiplex PCR; TCRdb's copy keeps in-frame clones and lacks some. The table records around 12,000 clones, 65% to 75% of them present only once. This specimen comes from a study of sequential checkpoint blockade in melanoma. Indicated treatment: randomized to nivolumab then ipilimumab (arm A) or the reverse (arm B). The TCR comes from a human donor with melanoma. The sequencing used CD8+ T cells sorted from blood (inferred from file names), collected from a patient given nivolumab and ipilimumab in sequence. V usage is TRBV2 and J usage is TRBJ2-2; the D gene is possibly TRBD2 (7 bases). CDR3 DNA sequence: TGTGCCAGCAACCTTGGGGGGGGGCGGAACACCGGGGAGCTGTTTTTT. It specifies CASNLGGGRNTGELFF.